Sequencing of this T cell receptor (beta chain) was carried out in a study of CD8 T cells in Susac syndrome. The length of the CDR3 is 17 residues. V shed 0 bases and J 1 base; nucleotides not matched to a gene: 8. Germline values: CDR1 SEHNR, CDR2 FQNEAQ (reference sequence). An amount of RNA that ranged from roughly 0.5 to 1 ug was reverse transcribed with random hexamers. TCRdb recomputed calls from the immunoSEQ multiplex PCR reads with MiXCR, one row per CDR3 protein. This table has under 200,000 distinct CDR3 sequences, 90% to 95% appearing once. Sequences were obtained from CD8+ T cells from PBMCs. This receptor was obtained from a human donor with multiple sclerosis. This chain links TRBV7-9 with TRBJ1-2; the match to TRBD1 covers 7 bases. This CDR3 reads CASSLAQTGTINYGYTF. For the CDR3, the DNA is TGTGCCAGCAGCTTAGCCCAGACAGGGACAATTAACTATGGCTACACCTTC. The whole variable domain, filled in from reference TRBV7-9 and TRBJ1-2, reads DTGVSQNPRHKITKRGQNVTFRCDPISEHNRLYWYRQTLGQGPEFLTYFQNEAQLEKSRLLSDRFSAERPKGSFSTLEIQRTEQGDSAMYLCASSLAQTGTINYGYTFGSGTRLTVV.